This is a list of T cell receptor beta chains from one sample in a study of OX40 agonist ivuxolimab in advanced cancers. Generated by immunoSEQ multiplex PCR, the TCRdb table keeps only in-frame clones and is missing some. The sample holds about 79,000 clones, about 92% seen once. Here the sequenced sample was CD4+ or CD8+ T cells sorted from blood, taken in a trial of the OX40 agonist ivuxolimab. Receptors originate from an adult with an advanced solid tumor such as melanoma, head and neck, liver or kidney cancer. The CDR3 runs from the conserved cysteine through the conserved F or W. Fields, in order: V gene, clone size, D gene, J gene, CDR3 protein, CDR3 DNA. A D gene is named only where the DNA matches it firmly. Clone size appears in some rows only: once, few, many, or a class for an expanded clone.

v_call: TRBV28; clone_size: NA; d_call: NA; j_call: TRBJ1-2; cdr3_aa: CATPTQDSYGYTF; cdr3_nt: TGTGCCACCCCGACCCAAGATAGCTATGGCTACACCTTC
v_call: TRBV27; clone_size: NA; d_call: TRBD1; j_call: TRBJ2-2; cdr3_aa: CASSLGRGYTGELFF; cdr3_nt: TGTGCCAGCAGTTTAGGCAGGGGGTACACCGGGGAGCTGTTTTTT
v_call: TRBV11-3; clone_size: NA; d_call: NA; j_call: TRBJ2-1; cdr3_aa: CASSLVGSYNEQFF; cdr3_nt: TGTGCCAGCAGCTTAGTCGGCTCCTACAATGAGCAGTTCTTC
v_call: TRBV2; clone_size: NA; d_call: NA; j_call: TRBJ1-2; cdr3_aa: CASSELGRGYGYTF; cdr3_nt: TGTGCCAGCAGTGAACTTGGTCGGGGCTATGGCTACACCTTC
v_call: TRBV9; clone_size: few; d_call: NA; j_call: TRBJ1-6; cdr3_aa: CASSPKGGYNSPLHF; cdr3_nt: TGTGCCAGCAGCCCCAAGGGAGGATATAATTCACCCCTCCACTTT
v_call: TRBV28; clone_size: NA; d_call: NA; j_call: TRBJ2-7; cdr3_aa: CATRRQGSYEQYF; cdr3_nt: TGTGCCACCAGAAGGCAGGGTTCCTACGAGCAGTACTTC
v_call: TRBV5-8; clone_size: NA; d_call: TRBD2; j_call: TRBJ2-5; cdr3_aa: CASSLLPSGSFSTQTQYF; cdr3_nt: TGTGCCAGCAGCTTGCTGCCTAGCGGGAGTTTTTCTACACAGACCCAGTACTTC
v_call: TRBV6-1; clone_size: NA; d_call: NA; j_call: TRBJ2-5; cdr3_aa: CASSEALSEQETQYF; cdr3_nt: TGTGCCAGCAGTGAAGCGCTATCCGAGCAAGAGACCCAGTACTTC
v_call: TRBV6-5; clone_size: NA; d_call: NA; j_call: TRBJ2-3; cdr3_aa: CASRRGLNQDTQYF; cdr3_nt: TGTGCCAGCAGACGGGGGCTAAATCAAGATACGCAGTATTTT
v_call: TRBV5-4; clone_size: NA; d_call: TRBD1; j_call: TRBJ2-6; cdr3_aa: CASRRGPGTGITGANVLTF; cdr3_nt: TGTGCCAGCAGGCGGGGGCCCGGGACAGGGATAACTGGGGCCAACGTCCTGACTTTC
v_call: TRBV18; clone_size: NA; d_call: NA; j_call: TRBJ2-7; cdr3_aa: CASSSGYEQYF; cdr3_nt: TGTGCCAGCTCATCGGGCTACGAGCAGTACTTC